The T cell receptor (beta chain) under discussion was sequenced for a study of CD8 T cells in Susac syndrome. Points from the study as a whole: Total CD8+ repertoires held approximately 15 Susac-specific public clones, while CD8+ TEMRA repertoires held a few.

The authors negatively isolated CD8+ and CD4+ T cells and FACS-enriched TEMRA cells. A note on this clonotype: Its antigen is not identified.

Reverse transcription of roughly 0.5 to 1 ug RNA was performed with random hexamers. Coverage of TCR beta CDR3 amplification by immunoSEQ multiplex PCR extended to 54 Vbeta and 13 Jbeta. TCRdb redid the calling of the immunoSEQ multiplex PCR reads with MiXCR, one entry per CDR3 protein. The sample lists 120,000 or so distinct CDR3 sequences, around 94% occurring once. V was cut by 7 bases and J by 4 bases, with 16 bases left in between. CDR1 GTSNPN and CDR2 SVGIG come from the germline V gene (reference sequence). CDR3 length: 13 residues. The chain recombines TRBV30 with TRBJ1-2; TRBD1 might be the D (6 bases). The TCR sequence derives from a human donor with Susac syndrome. The specimen sequenced was CD8+ T cells from PBMCs. CDR3: CAFLPGHLYGYTF. CDR3 bases: TGTGCCTTTTTACCGGGACACCTCTATGGCTACACCTTC.